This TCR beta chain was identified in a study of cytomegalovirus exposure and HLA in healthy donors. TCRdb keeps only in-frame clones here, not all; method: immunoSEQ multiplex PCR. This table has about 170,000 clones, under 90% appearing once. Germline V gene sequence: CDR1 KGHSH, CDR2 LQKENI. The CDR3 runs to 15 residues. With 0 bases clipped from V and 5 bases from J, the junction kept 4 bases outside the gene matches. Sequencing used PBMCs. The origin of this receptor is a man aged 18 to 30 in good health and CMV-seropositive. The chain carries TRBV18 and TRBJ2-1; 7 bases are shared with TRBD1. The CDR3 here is CASSPPGTANNEQFF. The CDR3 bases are TGTGCCAGCTCACCACCCGGGACAGCTAACAATGAGCAGTTCTTC.